Shown below are 2 T cell receptor beta chains from a single sample sequenced in a study of T cell responses to AZD1222 COVID-19 vaccine. Clones were sequenced by immunoSEQ multiplex PCR, and TCRdb holds only the in-frame ones, with some missing. The profile shows some 130,000 clones, more than 85% of them singletons. Sequenced here: peripheral blood, sampled on day 0 of AZD1222 vaccination. The receptor source for this set is an adult in good health.

This rearrangement joins TRBV6-1 to TRBJ1-5, with D tentatively TRBD1 (5 bases). The CDR3 runs 16 residues. Germline V gene sequence: CDR1 MNHNS, CDR2 SASEGT. Trimming left V 0 bases short and J 6 bases short, with 15 bases between. CDR3 nucleotides: TGTGCCAGCAGTGAAGCGGTGACAGTCCCCGGTCAGCCCCAGCATTTT. Protein sequence: CASSEAVTVPGQPQHF.

The chain uses TRBV27 and TRBJ2-7, with 9 bases lining up with TRBD1. This CDR3 has 16 amino acids. Looked up from germline, CDR1 is MNHEY and CDR2 is SMNVEV (reference sequence). V gave up 5 bases and J gave up 2 bases; unmatched junction bases: 10. Written as DNA, the CDR3 is TGTGCCAGCAGTAATGGAGGACAGGGGACTACCTACGAGCAGTACTTC. This gives the protein CASSNGGQGTTYEQYF.